The next 28 T cell receptor beta chains were all read from a single sample in a study of T cells in narcolepsy. Profiling relied on immunoSEQ multiplex PCR, and the TCRdb table lists in-frame clones only, not all of them. The data show over 10,000 clones, approximately 91% seen once. Sequencing input: CD45RA- memory CD4+ T cells from PBMCs. The receptors here all came from a human donor with narcolepsy.

The rearrangement joins TRBV6-5 to TRBJ1-5, with D uncertain. CDR3 length: 13 amino acids. Trimming removed 2 bases at V and 4 bases at J, with 6 bases between. Germline V gene lookup returns CDR1 MNHEY and CDR2 SVGAGI. The CDR3 region is CASSYTNNQPQHF. Written as DNA, the CDR3 is TGTGCCAGCAGTTACACAAATAATCAGCCCCAGCATTTT.

V usage is TRBV7-2 and J usage is TRBJ2-2, with TRBD2 matching over 7 bases. The junction had 8 bases not matched to a gene; V was cut back by 4 bases and J by 6 bases. In germline, CDR1 is SGHTA, CDR2 FQGNSA. The CDR3 loop spans 15 amino acids. Here the CDR3 reads CASSSLAGLAGELFF. CDR3 sequence (DNA): TGTGCCAGCAGCTCCCTTGCAGGACTAGCCGGGGAGCTGTTTTTT.

The chain is built from TRBV19 and TRBJ2-7, with a weak D call TRBD2 (5 bases). Germline V gene data show CDR1 as LNHDA and CDR2 as SQIVND (reference sequence). The CDR3 runs to 14 residues. V was trimmed by 8 bases and J by 1 base, leaving 15 bases between them. The CDR3 spells CASGPSGASYEQYF. The CDR3 nucleotides are TGTGCCAGTGGACCGAGCGGAGCTTCCTACGAGCAGTACTTC.

The gene calls are TRBV6-1 and TRBJ2-5; D gene unclear. Germline loops: CDR1 MNHNS, CDR2 SASEGT. V was trimmed by 2 bases and J by 5 bases, leaving 6 bases between them. This CDR3 has 12 residues. CDR3 in amino acids: CASSETRETQYF. The CDR3 nucleotides read TGTGCCAGCAGTGAAACCAGGGAGACCCAGTACTTC.

V and J are TRBV7-2 and TRBJ2-3, with 8 bases that match TRBD2. CDR3 length: 17 residues. Losses at the gene ends were 5 bases for V and 4 bases for J; bases not matched to a gene: 14. Per germline, CDR1 SGHTA and CDR2 FQGNSA. The CDR3 loop reads CASSVSGAGGGSDTQYF. In nucleotides, the CDR3 is TGTGCCAGCAGCGTCTCCGGGGCGGGAGGAGGGTCAGATACGCAGTATTTT.

The J gene is TRBJ1-1, the V gene TRBV7-2; possible D gene TRBD1, 6 bases. V lost 1 base and J lost 1, with 7 bases in between. Germline CDR1 reads SGHTA; CDR2 reads FQGNSA. This CDR3 is built from 14 residues. The CDR3 DNA reads TGTGCCAGCAGCTTAGAGGGGGAGAACACTGAAGCTTTCTTT. Translation: CASSLEGENTEAFF.

The J gene is TRBJ2-7, the V gene TRBV11-3; 7 bases agree with TRBD1. This CDR3 region has 14 residues. J gave up 3 bases and V 1 base, and 3 bases lay outside the gene matches. Germline values: CDR1 SGHNT, CDR2 YENEEA. CDR3 in amino acids: CASSLGAGGYEQYF. The CDR3 DNA reads as TGTGCCAGCAGCTTAGGCGCAGGGGGCTACGAGCAGTACTTC.

The V gene is TRBV5-8, the J gene TRBJ1-4, with TRBD1 matching over 9 bases. CDR1 is SGHTS, CDR2 YDEGEE, per germline. The CDR3 extends over 19 amino acids. Unmatched junction bases numbered 10, after V lost 1 base and J lost 0 bases. Here the CDR3 DNA reads TGTGCCAGCAGCTTGTACCAGACAGGGGGAAGTACAACTAATGAAAAACTGTTTTTT. It specifies CASSLYQTGGSTTNEKLFF.

This clone has only one observation. The chain combines TRBV19 with TRBJ2-7, with 10 bases matching TRBD1. This CDR3 has 15 amino acids. Trimming cost V 2 bases and J 1 base; bases outside gene matches: 2. Looked up from germline, CDR1 is LNHDA and CDR2 is SQIVND (reference sequence). CDR3 protein: CASSILGQGSYEQYF. Written as DNA, the CDR3 is TGTGCCAGTAGTATATTGGGACAGGGGTCCTACGAGCAGTACTTC. The entire variable domain, with the rest obtained from reference TRBV19 and TRBJ2-7, is as follows: DGGITQSPKYLFRKEGQNVTLSCEQNLNHDAMYWYRQDPGQGLRLIYYSQIVNDFQKGDIAEGYSVSREKKESFPLTVTSAQKNPTAFYLCASSILGQGSYEQYFGPGTRLTVT.

V usage is TRBV25-1 and J usage is TRBJ1-3, with 7 positions matching TRBD1. Unmatched junction bases numbered 4, after V lost 4 bases and J lost 7 bases. This CDR3 has 13 amino acids. The germline gives CDR1 MGHDK, CDR2 SYGVNS. The CDR3 region is CASSGGQWNTIYF. In nucleotides, the CDR3 is TGTGCCAGCAGTGGGGGACAGTGGAACACCATATATTTT.

This rearrangement joins TRBV12-5 to TRBJ1-4, with D hard to call. The germline V gene encodes CDR1 LGHNT and CDR2 FRNRAP. The CDR3 spans 14 residues. The V end lost 3 bases, the J end lost 3 bases, and 8 bases lay between the germline ends. The CDR3 DNA reads TGTGCTAGTGGTTTTTGGTCAGCTAATGAAAAACTGTTTTTT. It yields the protein CASGFWSANEKLFF.

CDR3 sequence reads: CASSSIPRTGAETQYF. DNA of the CDR3: TGTGCCAGCAGTTCTATTCCGCGGACAGGGGCAGAGACCCAGTACTTC. The chain combines TRBV27 with TRBJ2-5; 9 positions agree with TRBD1. Germline V gene lookup returns CDR1 MNHEY and CDR2 SMNVEV (reference sequence). The CDR3 extends over 16 amino acids. The V gene end was trimmed by 4 bases and the J gene end by 4 bases; junction bases not matched to a gene: 10.

This sequence joins TRBV5-1 and TRBJ2-7; 7 nucleotides align to TRBD1. The CDR3 is made up of 14 amino acids. J lost 3 bases, V lost 0 bases, and 3 bases had no gene match. Germline V lookup: CDR1 SGHRS, CDR2 YFSETQ. The CDR3 protein is CASSLEQGYYEQYF. The CDR3 DNA follows: TGCGCCAGCAGCTTGGAACAGGGGTACTACGAGCAGTACTTC.

Judged by abundance, this clone is medium-sized. The CDR3 DNA is TGTGCCAGCTCACAATTTCCAGGGAACTACGAGCAGTACTTC. As protein: CASSQFPGNYEQYF. V is TRBV18 and J is TRBJ2-7; D possibly corresponds to TRBD1 (5 bases). Trimming stripped 4 bases from V and 3 bases from J, with 13 bases between. CDR3 length: 14 amino acids. The V gene's germline CDR1 is KGHSH and CDR2 LQKENI.

This clone was seen a handful of times. The genes are TRBV10-3 and TRBJ1-1; D is perhaps TRBD1 (5 bases). Germline-derived CDR1 and CDR2 are ENHRY and SYGVKD. With 9 bases removed from V and 2 bases from J, the gap between germline ends came to 19 bases. The CDR3 totals 15 residues. In DNA, the CDR3 is TGTGCCATTACCAGCCCGCAGGGTGGAAACACTGAAGCTTTCTTT. Translation gives CAITSPQGGNTEAFF.

V and J are TRBV5-6 and TRBJ2-2, with TRBD2 matching 9 bases. Per the germline V gene, CDR1 is SGHDT and CDR2 is YYEEEE. V lost 4 bases and J lost 4; bases outside the gene matches: 2. The CDR3 length is 14 residues. The CDR3 DNA reads TGTGCCAGCAGCGCGGGAGGGCTCACCGGGGAGCTGTTTTTT. It codes for CASSAGGLTGELFF. Looking up the rest from reference TRBV5-6 and TRBJ2-2 gives the full variable domain: DAGVTQSPTHLIKTRGQQVTLRCSPKSGHDTVSWYQQALGQGPQFIFQYYEEEERQRGNFPDRFSGHQFPNYSSELNVNALLLGDSALYLCASSAGGLTGELFFGEGSRLTVL.

V and J are TRBV5-4 and TRBJ2-7; TRBD2 aligns across 7 bases. V lost 2 bases, J lost 2 bases, and 10 bases stayed unmatched. The CDR3 sequence is 16 residues long. CDR1 is SGHNT, CDR2 YYREEE, per germline (reference sequence). The CDR3 spells CASSLSGGRAPYEQYF. CDR3 in DNA: TGTGCCAGCAGCTTATCTGGTGGGAGGGCCCCCTACGAGCAGTACTTC.

In the case of this clone: Other nucleotide sequences in the sample specify the same CDR3. This chain uses TRBV7-9 with TRBJ2-1; the D gene is possibly TRBD2 (6 bases). The CDR3 has 14 residues. Germline assignment: CDR1 SEHNR and CDR2 FQNEAQ (reference sequence). Trimming removed 1 base at V and 4 bases at J, with 8 bases between. The CDR3 DNA sequence: TGTGCCAGCAGCTTAGAACTAGCTTACAATGAGCAGTTCTTC. Protein product: CASSLELAYNEQFF.

The gene calls are TRBV11-2 and TRBJ2-7; D is possibly TRBD1 (6 bases). V gave up 2 bases and J gave up 2 bases, with 7 bases separating them. From germline, CDR1 is SGHAT and CDR2 FQNNGV. This CDR3 is 13 amino acids long. The CDR3 bases are TGTGCCAGCAGCTTACAGGGGCCCTACGAGCAGTACTTC. Encoded protein: CASSLQGPYEQYF.

The CDR3 spells CASSVLAGHKYF. The CDR3 DNA follows: TGTGCCAGCAGCGTACTAGCGGGACATAAGTATTTT. The chain carries TRBV9 and TRBJ2-3, with TRBD2 matching 9 bases. This CDR3 comprises 12 residues. Germline assignment: CDR1 SGDLS and CDR2 YYNGEE. Unmatched junction bases numbered 4, after V lost 1 base and J lost 13 bases.

This clone was detected once. The rearrangement joins TRBV18 to TRBJ2-5; perhaps TRBD2 as D (6 bases). Germline loops: CDR1 KGHSH, CDR2 LQKENI. CDR3 length: 14 residues. The V end lost 0 bases, the J end lost 5 bases, and 10 bases lay between the germline ends. The CDR3, as DNA: TGTGCCAGCTCACCACCGAGCGGGCGGGAGACCCAGTACTTC. Its protein is CASSPPSGRETQYF. The whole variable domain, remainder taken from reference TRBV18 and TRBJ2-5, is NAGVMQNPRHLVRRRGQEARLRCSPMKGHSHVYWYRQLPEEGLKFMVYLQKENIIDESGMPKERFSAEFPKEGPSILRIQQVVRGDSAAYFCASSPPSGRETQYFGPGTRLLVL.

V and J are TRBV28 and TRBJ1-1; D not certain. V lost 8 bases, J lost 1 base, and 14 bases lay in between. CDR1 is MDHEN, CDR2 SYDVKM, per germline. This CDR3 spans 14 amino acids. CDR3: CASVSPGRNTEAFF. As DNA, the CDR3 is TGTGCCAGCGTATCCCCCGGGAGGAACACTGAAGCTTTCTTT.

The gene calls are TRBV28 and TRBJ1-1, with D possibly TRBD1 on 5 matching bases. CDR1 and CDR2 from the germline V gene are MDHEN and SYDVKM. The CDR3 covers 13 residues. The V and J ends lost 8 bases and 2 bases respectively, with 12 bases between them. The CDR3 nucleotides read TGTGCCAGCGACGAAGGGGCAAACACTGAAGCTTTCTTT. Protein sequence: CASDEGANTEAFF.

This clone was seen just once. J is TRBJ1-2 and V is TRBV6-5, with D unresolved. The CDR3 is 12 residues long. Trimming pared 7 bases from V and 4 bases from J, leaving 10 bases between. CDR1 is MNHEY, CDR2 SVGAGI, per germline. CDR3 DNA: TGTGCCAGCACCTCGGGAAGCTATGGCTACACCTTC. This translates into CASTSGSYGYTF.

The gene calls are TRBV7-3 and TRBJ2-1, with 13 bases identical to TRBD2. In germline, CDR1 is SGHTA, CDR2 FQGTGA. This CDR3 region has 20 residues. V dropped 5 bases and J dropped 1; count of bases not matched to a gene: 14. The CDR3 here is CASSHPNRTSGSRSYNEQFF. DNA of the CDR3: TGTGCCAGCAGCCACCCAAACCGGACTAGCGGGAGTAGGTCCTACAATGAGCAGTTCTTC.

A few counts support this clone. The chain links TRBV21-1 to TRBJ1-1; TRBD1 is the table's D call and was not checked against the DNA. TRBV21-1 is flagged as a pseudogene. The CDR3 loop spans 15 amino acids. CDR3 in amino acids: CASSITRPGFGEAFF. The CDR3 nucleotides are TGTGCCAGCAGCATCACCAGGCCAGGGTTTGGTGAAGCTTTCTTT.

This clone was observed once. This chain links TRBV6-1 with TRBJ2-7, with TRBD2 matching over 7 bases. Germline CDR1 reads MNHNS; CDR2 reads SASEGT. The V gene end was trimmed by 3 bases and the J gene end by 3 bases; junction bases not matched to a gene: 5. The CDR3 has 14 amino acids. CDR3 nucleotide sequence: TGTGCCAGCAGTGAGCCTAGCGGCATCTACGAGCAGTACTTC. It yields the protein CASSEPSGIYEQYF.

The chain links TRBV7-9 to TRBJ2-7; D is unclear. This CDR3 has 11 amino acids. CDR1 is SEHNR and CDR2 is FQNEAQ in the germline V gene (reference sequence). Trimming took off 5 bases at V and 2 bases at J, with 4 bases between the two ends. CDR3 DNA sequence: TGTGCCAGCAGCCCGGCCTACGAGCAGTACTTC. Its translation is CASSPAYEQYF.